This TCR beta chain was captured by sequencing in a study of T cell changes during pregnancy in multiple sclerosis. V gave up 7 bases and J gave up 1 base, with 8 bases separating them. This CDR3 region has 13 residues. Germline CDR1 is MNHNS and CDR2 is SASEGT. The repertoire was sequenced with immunoSEQ multiplex PCR; TCRdb's copy has only in-frame clones and lacks some. This table has 35,000 to 55,000 clones, about nine tenths appearing once. The chain has TRBV6-1 and TRBJ1-5; D is undetermined. This clonotype was sampled from a female donor in good health, enrolled as a control in a pregnancy study. This sample comprised peripheral blood, obtained in the second trimester of pregnancy. CDR3 sequence reads: CASTGRSNQPQHF. DNA of the CDR3: TGTGCCAGCACGGGGAGAAGCAATCAGCCCCAGCATTTT.